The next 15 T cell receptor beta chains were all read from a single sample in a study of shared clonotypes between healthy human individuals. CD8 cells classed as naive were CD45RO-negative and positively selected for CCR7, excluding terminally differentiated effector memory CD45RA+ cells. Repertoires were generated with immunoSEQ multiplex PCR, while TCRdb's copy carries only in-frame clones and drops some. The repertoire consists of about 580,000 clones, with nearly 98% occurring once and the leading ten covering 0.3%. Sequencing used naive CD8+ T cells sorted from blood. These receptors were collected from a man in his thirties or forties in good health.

CDR3 sequence (DNA): TGTGCCACCAGCAGAGATCGGGACAGCCCCTCTGGGGCCAACGTCCTGACTTTC. Encoded protein: CATSRDRDSPSGANVLTF. The V call is TRBV15, the J call TRBJ2-6; 7 nucleotides line up with TRBD1. This CDR3 is 18 amino acids long. Germline assignment: CDR1 LNHNV and CDR2 YYDKDF (reference sequence). J gave up 0 bases and V 0 bases, and 5 bases lay outside the gene matches.

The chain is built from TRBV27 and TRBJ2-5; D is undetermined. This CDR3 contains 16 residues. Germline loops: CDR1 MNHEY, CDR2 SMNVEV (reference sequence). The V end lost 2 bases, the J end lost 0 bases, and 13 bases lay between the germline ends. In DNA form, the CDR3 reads TGTGCCAGCAGTTTACGGCCAACTCAGTACCAAGAGACCCAGTACTTC. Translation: CASSLRPTQYQETQYF.

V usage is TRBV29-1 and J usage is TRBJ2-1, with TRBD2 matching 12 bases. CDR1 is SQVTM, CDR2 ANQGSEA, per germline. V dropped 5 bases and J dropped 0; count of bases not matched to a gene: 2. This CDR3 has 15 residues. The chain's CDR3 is CSVLTSGSSYNEQFF. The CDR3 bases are TGCAGCGTTCTGACTAGCGGGAGCTCCTACAATGAGCAGTTCTTC.

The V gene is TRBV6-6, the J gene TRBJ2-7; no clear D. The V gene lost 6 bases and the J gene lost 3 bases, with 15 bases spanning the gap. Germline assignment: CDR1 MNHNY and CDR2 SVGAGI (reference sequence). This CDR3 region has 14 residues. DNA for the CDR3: TGTGCCAGCAGCTCCCAGGATGAATACTACGAGCAGTACTTC. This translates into CASSSQDEYYEQYF.

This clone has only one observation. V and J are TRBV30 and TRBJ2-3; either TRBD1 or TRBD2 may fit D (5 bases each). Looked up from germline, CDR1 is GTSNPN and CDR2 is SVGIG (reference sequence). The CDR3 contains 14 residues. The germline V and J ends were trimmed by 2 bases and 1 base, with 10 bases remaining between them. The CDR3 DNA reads TGTGCCTGGAGTCCGGGACGGGGCACAGATACGCAGTATTTT. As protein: CAWSPGRGTDTQYF.

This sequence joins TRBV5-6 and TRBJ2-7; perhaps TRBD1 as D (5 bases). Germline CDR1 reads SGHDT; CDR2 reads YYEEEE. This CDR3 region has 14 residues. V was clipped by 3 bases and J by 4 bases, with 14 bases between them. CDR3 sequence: CASSSGAKGYEQYF. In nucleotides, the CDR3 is TGTGCCAGCAGCTCCGGCGCCAAGGGGTACGAGCAGTACTTC.

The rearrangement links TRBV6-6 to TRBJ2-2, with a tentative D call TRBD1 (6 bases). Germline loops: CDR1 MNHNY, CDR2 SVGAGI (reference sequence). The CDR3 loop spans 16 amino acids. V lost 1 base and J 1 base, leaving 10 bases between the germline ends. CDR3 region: CASSYYGGLNTGELFF. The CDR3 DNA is TGTGCCAGCAGTTACTATGGGGGCCTGAACACCGGGGAGCTGTTTTTT.

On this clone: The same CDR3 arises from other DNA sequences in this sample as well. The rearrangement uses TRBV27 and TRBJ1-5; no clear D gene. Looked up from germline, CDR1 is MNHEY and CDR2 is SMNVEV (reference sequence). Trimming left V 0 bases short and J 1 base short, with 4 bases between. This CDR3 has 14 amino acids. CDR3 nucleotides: TGTGCCAGCAGTTTATCGGGGAGCAATCAGCCCCAGCATTTT. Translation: CASSLSGSNQPQHF.

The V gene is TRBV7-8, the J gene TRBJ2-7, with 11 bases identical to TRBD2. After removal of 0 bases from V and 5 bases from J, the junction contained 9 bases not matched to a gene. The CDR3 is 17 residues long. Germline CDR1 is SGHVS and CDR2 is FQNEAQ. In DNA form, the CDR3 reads TGTGCCAGCAGCTTAGCGGGGGCCGGACTAGCGGGTCACGAGCAGTACTTC. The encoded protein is CASSLAGAGLAGHEQYF. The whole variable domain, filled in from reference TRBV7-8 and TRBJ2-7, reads GAGVSQSPRYKVAKRGQDVALRCDPISGHVSLFWYQQALGQGPEFLTYFQNEAQLDKSGLPSDRFFAERPEGSVSTLKIQRTQQEDSAVYLCASSLAGAGLAGHEQYFGPGTRLTVT.

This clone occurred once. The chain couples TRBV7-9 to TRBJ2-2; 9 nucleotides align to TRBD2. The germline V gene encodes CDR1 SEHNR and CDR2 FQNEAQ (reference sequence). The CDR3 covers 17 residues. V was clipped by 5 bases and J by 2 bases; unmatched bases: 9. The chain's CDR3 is CASSRLASGKNTGELFF. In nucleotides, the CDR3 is TGTGCCAGCAGCCGTCTCGCTAGCGGGAAAAACACCGGGGAGCTGTTTTTT.

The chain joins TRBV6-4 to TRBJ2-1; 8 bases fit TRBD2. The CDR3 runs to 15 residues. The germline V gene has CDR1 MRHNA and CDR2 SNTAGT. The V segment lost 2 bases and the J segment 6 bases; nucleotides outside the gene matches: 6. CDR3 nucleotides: TGTGCCAGCAGTGACACAGGACTAGCATCCAATGAGCAGTTCTTC. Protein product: CASSDTGLASNEQFF.

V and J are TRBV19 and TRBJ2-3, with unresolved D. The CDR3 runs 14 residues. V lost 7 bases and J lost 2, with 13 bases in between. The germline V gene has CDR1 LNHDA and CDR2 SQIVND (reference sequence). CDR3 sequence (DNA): TGTGCCAGTAACAGCAGAGAACTCACAGATACGCAGTATTTT. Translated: CASNSRELTDTQYF.

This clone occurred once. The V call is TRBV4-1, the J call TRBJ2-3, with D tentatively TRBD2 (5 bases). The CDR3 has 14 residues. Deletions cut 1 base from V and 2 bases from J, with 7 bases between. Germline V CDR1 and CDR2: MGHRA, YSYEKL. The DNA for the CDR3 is TGCGCCAGCAGCCAAGCCGGGATCACAGATACGCAGTATTTT. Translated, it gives CASSQAGITDTQYF.

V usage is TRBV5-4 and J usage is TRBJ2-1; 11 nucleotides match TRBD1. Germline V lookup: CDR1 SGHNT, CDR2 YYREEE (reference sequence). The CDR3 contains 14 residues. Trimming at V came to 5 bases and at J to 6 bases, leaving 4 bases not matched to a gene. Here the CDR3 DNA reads TGTGCCAGCAGTCCCGGGACAGGGGGCAATGAGCAGTTCTTC. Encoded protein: CASSPGTGGNEQFF. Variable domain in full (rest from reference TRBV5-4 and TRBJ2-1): ETGVTQSPTHLIKTRGQQVTLRCSSQSGHNTVSWYQQALGQGPQFIFQYYREEENGRGNFPPRFSGLQFPNYSSELNVNALELDDSALYLCASSPGTGGNEQFFGPGTRLTVL.

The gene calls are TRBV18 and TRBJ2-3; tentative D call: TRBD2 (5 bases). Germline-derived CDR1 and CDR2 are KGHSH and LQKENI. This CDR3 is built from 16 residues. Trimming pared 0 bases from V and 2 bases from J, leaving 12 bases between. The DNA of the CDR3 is TGTGCCAGCTCACCACCGCGGGCCCTTACCACAGATACGCAGTATTTT. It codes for CASSPPRALTTDTQYF.